The 10 T cell receptor beta chains below all came from one sample that was sequenced in a study of OX40 agonist ivuxolimab in advanced cancers. The protocol was immunoSEQ multiplex PCR, while the TCRdb copy is restricted to in-frame clones and leaves out a portion. The repertoire consists of under 85,000 clones, with around 86% occurring once and the leading ten covering roughly 0.54%. The input for sequencing was CD4+ or CD8+ T cells sorted from blood, taken in a trial of the OX40 agonist ivuxolimab. These receptors all come from an adult with an advanced solid tumor such as melanoma, head and neck, liver or kidney cancer.

The chain links TRBV25-1 to TRBJ2-7; D gene ambiguous. CDR3 length: 12 residues. The germline V and J ends were trimmed by 8 bases and 4 bases, with 12 bases remaining between them. CDR1 and CDR2 (germline): MGHDK, SYGVNS. The CDR3 loop reads CASAPDFYEQYF. DNA of the CDR3: TGTGCCAGCGCACCAGACTTTTACGAGCAGTACTTC.

In this sample, this clone turned up once. The chain has TRBV29-1 and TRBJ2-1; TRBD2 aligns across 8 bases. This CDR3 has 14 residues. In germline, CDR1 is SQVTM, CDR2 ANQGSEA. V shed 3 bases and J 4 bases; nucleotides not matched to a gene: 5. CDR3 DNA: TGCAGCGTTGAGCGATCGGGAGGGTACAATGAGCAGTTCTTC. This translates into CSVERSGGYNEQFF.

This chain uses TRBV18 with TRBJ1-1, with no clear D. This CDR3 has 13 amino acids. Looked up from germline, CDR1 is KGHSH and CDR2 is LQKENI. Trimming removed 3 bases from V and 6 bases from J, with 11 bases in between. Here the CDR3 reads CASSPPRPAEAFF. CDR3 coding DNA: TGTGCCAGCTCACCCCCGCGCCCAGCTGAAGCTTTCTTT. The complete variable domain, with remaining parts taken from reference TRBV18 and TRBJ1-1, reads NAGVMQNPRHLVRRRGQEARLRCSPMKGHSHVYWYRQLPEEGLKFMVYLQKENIIDESGMPKERFSAEFPKEGPSILRIQQVVRGDSAAYFCASSPPRPAEAFFGQGTRLTVV.

The genes are TRBV10-2 and TRBJ2-3, with TRBD2 as a possible D gene (5 bases). V dropped 5 bases and J dropped 2 bases, with 14 bases sitting between them. CDR1 is WSHSY and CDR2 is SAAADI in the germline V gene. The CDR3 has 15 residues. CDR3 coding DNA: TGCGCCAGCAGTCTGGACTCCTCATTCACAGATACGCAGTATTTT. It specifies CASSLDSSFTDTQYF.

This clone is a singleton in its sample. The J gene is TRBJ2-2, the V gene TRBV4-3; 11 bases fit TRBD2. Trimming cost V 1 base and J 4 bases; bases outside gene matches: 14. The CDR3 extends over 20 amino acids. Germline CDR1 is LGHNA and CDR2 is YSLEER. The CDR3, as DNA: TGCGCCAGCAGCCAAGCAGGAGCGCTAGCGGGGGGCCCTACCACCGGGGAGCTGTTTTTT. Its translation: CASSQAGALAGGPTTGELFF.

The V gene is TRBV7-8, the J gene TRBJ1-4, with 7 nucleotides matching TRBD1. The CDR3 loop spans 14 amino acids. Germline CDR1 and CDR2: SGHVS and FQNEAQ. After removal of 5 bases from V and 11 bases from J, the junction contained 11 bases not matched to a gene. CDR3 in amino acids: CASSPDRVVGKLFF. The CDR3 DNA is TGTGCCAGCAGCCCCGACAGGGTGGTTGGGAAACTGTTTTTT.

This chain uses TRBV11-2 with TRBJ1-1, with no clear D. The CDR3 length is 14 residues. CDR1 is SGHAT, CDR2 FQNNGV, per germline. The V and J ends lost 5 bases and 1 base respectively, with 11 bases between them. In DNA, the CDR3 is TGTGCCAGCAGCCCGCGACCTGAGAACACTGAAGCTTTCTTT. Protein: CASSPRPENTEAFF.

CDR3 sequence (DNA): TGTGCCAGCAGCCCCCAGGGGGCCTGGAGGGGGAGCACTGAAGCTTTCTTT. Translating it yields CASSPQGAWRGSTEAFF. The chain recombines TRBV14 with TRBJ1-1; 8 nucleotides line up with TRBD1. V shed 4 bases and J 4 bases; nucleotides not matched to a gene: 14. Germline CDR1 reads SGHDN; CDR2 reads FVKESK. The CDR3 spans 17 residues.

CDR3 region: CASSGQIVETQYF. In nucleotides, the CDR3 is TGTGCCAGCAGCGGTCAGATTGTAGAGACCCAGTACTTC. This chain connects TRBV6-1 to TRBJ2-5; D not resolved. Trimming left V 6 bases short and J 4 bases short, with 12 bases between. Germline CDR1 MNHNS, CDR2 SASEGT. This CDR3 comprises 13 residues.

The CDR3 coding sequence is TGTGCCACCTCCCTCGGGGGGAGGGCCACAGATACGCAGTATTTT. Protein sequence: CATSLGGRATDTQYF. The chain uses TRBV19 and TRBJ2-3, with TRBD2 matching 7 bases. CDR3 size: 15 residues. The V gene end was trimmed by 10 bases and the J gene end by 2 bases; junction bases not matched to a gene: 12. Germline lookup yields CDR1 LNHDA and CDR2 SQIVND (reference sequence).